This is a list of T cell receptor beta chains from one sample in a study of shared clonotypes between healthy human individuals. Sequencing used immunoSEQ multiplex PCR; TCRdb keeps in-frame clones, though not all of them. The sample yields hundreds of thousands of clones, about 95% seen once. Sequencing was done on a sample of naive CD8+ T cells sorted from blood. The receptors here all came from a woman younger than 45 in good health. Both conserved end residues are part of each CDR3. D genes are given only for firm matches. Part of the rows lack a size; the others show once, few, many or a class for expanded clones.

TRBJ2-3 TRBV27 NA TRBD2 15 TGTGCCAGCAGTTCATCTAGCGGGATGGGAGATACGCAGTATTTT CASSSSSGMGDTQYF
TRBJ1-4 TRBV13 NA TRBD1 15 TGTGCCAGCAGCCAGACAGGGGGCTCTAATGAAAAACTGTTTTTT CASSQTGGSNEKLFF
TRBJ1-5 TRBV27 NA TRBD1 17 TGTGCCACCCGTCCCGGGACAGGGGGAAATAGCAATCAGCCCCAGCATTTT CATRPGTGGNSNQPQHF
TRBJ2-7 TRBV5-6 NA NA 11 TGTGCCAGCAGCTCGTTAGGAGAGCAGTACTTC CASSSLGEQYF
TRBJ2-7 TRBV9 NA NA 13 TGTGCCAGCAGCGGGGGGACAAACTACGAGCAGTACTTC CASSGGTNYEQYF
TRBJ2-7 TRBV13 NA TRBD2 16 TGTGCCAGCAGCTTAGCCGGGACTAGCGGTACCTACGAGCAGTACTTC CASSLAGTSGTYEQYF
TRBJ1-1 TRBV10-2 once TRBD1 15 TGCGCCAGCACAGAGGGGGCTTACATGAACACTGAAGCTTTCTTT CASTEGAYMNTEAFF
TRBJ2-3 TRBV7-8 NA NA 16 TGTGCCAGCAGCCCAATTCGCGGGGCCCGCACAGATACGCAGTATTTT CASSPIRGARTDTQYF
TRBJ2-1 TRBV4-1 NA TRBD2 17 TGCGCCAGCAGCCCCCCCCAACTAGCGGACTCCTACAATGAGCAGTTCTTC CASSPPQLADSYNEQFF
TRBJ1-6 TRBV4-1 once NA 15 TGCGCCAGCAGCCAAGAGAGCTCCTATAATTCACCCCTCCACTTT CASSQESSYNSPLHF
TRBJ2-7 TRBV27 NA NA 15 TGTGCCAGCAGTTTAGGGGCAGGGACCGGGAGAGAGCAGTACTTC CASSLGAGTGREQYF
TRBJ2-7 TRBV27 NA NA 13 TGTGCCAGCAGTTTTGGGACAACCTACGAGCAGTACTTC CASSFGTTYEQYF
TRBJ1-4 TRBV2 NA TRBD1 15 TGTGCCAGCACGGGGTTTGGACAGGGGAGAGAAAAACTGTTTTTT CASTGFGQGREKLFF
TRBJ2-7 TRBV27 NA NA 14 TGTGCCAGCAGTCCTGGGACACGGGGCTACGAGCAGTACTTC CASSPGTRGYEQYF
TRBJ2-3 TRBV7-8 once TRBD1 16 TGTGCCAGCAGCTTAGGGACAGGGGGACCCACAGATACGCAGTATTTT CASSLGTGGPTDTQYF
TRBJ2-7 TRBV7-9 NA TRBD1 14 TGTGCCAGCAGCCCTCGGGACAGAACCTACGAGCAGTACTTC CASSPRDRTYEQYF
TRBJ2-1 TRBV6-1 NA NA 18 TGTGCCAGCAGTGAAGCGATTGAGGAACACTTAGAGTACAATGAGCAGTTCTTC CASSEAIEEHLEYNEQFF
TRBJ2-7 TRBV29-1 NA TRBD1 13 TGCAGCGTCCGGGACAGGGGGGACTACGAGCAGTACTTC CSVRDRGDYEQYF
TRBJ2-3 TRBV27 NA NA 17 TGTGCCAGCATACCTCTCCGGGGGAGGCTTAGCACAGATACGCAGTATTTT CASIPLRGRLSTDTQYF
TRBJ2-7 TRBV27 NA TRBD2 14 TGTGCCAGCAGTTGGGCTAGCGGGCTCAACGAGCAGTACTTC CASSWASGLNEQYF
TRBJ1-1 TRBV30 NA NA 13 TGTGCCTGGATCCTGATGGCGAACACTGAAGCTTTCTTT CAWILMANTEAFF
TRBJ2-7 TRBV2 NA NA 12 TGTGCCAGCTCGGTGGGCCCCTACGAGCAGTACTTC CASSVGPYEQYF
TRBJ2-4 TRBV10-2 NA NA 13 TGCGCCAGCAAGGGGGAGAACAAAAACATTCAGTACTTC CASKGENKNIQYF
TRBJ2-2 TRBV27 NA TRBD1 15 TGTGCCAGCGCAGAGCACAGGGGGAGTAACGGGGAGCTGTTTTTT CASAEHRGSNGELFF
TRBJ2-7 TRBV5-4 once TRBD1 14 TGTGCCAGCAGCTCCCCAGGGGGTACCTACGAGCAGTACTTC CASSSPGGTYEQYF
TRBJ2-7 TRBV27 NA NA 12 TGTGCCAGCAGTTTGGGGGACTACGAGCAGTACTTC CASSLGDYEQYF
TRBJ1-4 TRBV19 once TRBD1 16 TGTGCCAGCAGTCCGGGACAGGGGGAGGACGGTGAAAAACTGTTTTTT CASSPGQGEDGEKLFF
TRBJ1-1 TRBV5-4 NA NA 13 TGTGCCAGCAGCTTGTACAGGTACACTGAAGCTTTCTTT CASSLYRYTEAFF
TRBJ2-7 TRBV25-1 NA NA 15 TGTGCCAGCAGTGAATTCGGGGGACCACGAGGGGAGCAGTACTTC CASSEFGGPRGEQYF
TRBJ2-7 TRBV28 NA TRBD1 14 TGTGCCAGCAGCCCGACAGGGGGGAACTACGAGCAGTACTTC CASSPTGGNYEQYF
TRBJ1-1 TRBV5-1 NA NA 12 TGCGCCAGCAGCTTGGATAACACTGAAGCTTTCTTT CASSLDNTEAFF
TRBJ2-1 TRBV19 NA TRBD2 13 TGTGCCAGTAGTATAGGGGGGGGACTAGCCCCTTTCTTC CASSIGGGLAPFF
TRBJ2-7 TRBV5-1 NA NA 19 TGCGCCAGCAGCCCCACTACCGCCTTTGGAGAGTGGGGCCCCTACGAGCAGTACTTC CASSPTTAFGEWGPYEQYF
TRBJ2-7 TRBV6-5 NA NA 16 TGTGCCAGCAGTTACTCGATTGCGTCCGGCTCCTACGAGCAGTACTTC CASSYSIASGSYEQYF
TRBJ2-7 TRBV5-4 NA NA 14 TGTGCCAGCAGCGAGGGACGAGGGGGCTACGAGCAGTACTTC CASSEGRGGYEQYF
TRBJ2-1 TRBV7-9 NA TRBD2 15 TGTGCCAGCAGCCCTTTGGGAGGGATGGGCAATGAGCAGTTCTTC CASSPLGGMGNEQFF
TRBJ2-1 TRBV30 NA TRBD2 15 TGTGCCGGCAACCTCGGTAGCGGGATTTTCAATGAGCAGTTCTTC CAGNLGSGIFNEQFF
TRBJ2-2 TRBV4-2 NA NA 15 TGTGCCAGCCGCGTTGACTCCCTGAACACCGGGGAGCTGTTTTTT CASRVDSLNTGELFF
TRBJ1-1 TRBV9 once NA 14 TGTGCCAGCAGCCCAGACAGCATGAACACTGAAGCTTTCTTT CASSPDSMNTEAFF
TRBJ2-2 TRBV27 NA NA 16 TGTGCCAGCAGCTTCTCCCTAAGGGGGGCGGTCGGGGAGCTGTTTTTT CASSFSLRGAVGELFF
TRBJ2-7 TRBV6-6 NA TRBD1 15 TGTGCCAGCAGTTACGGGGACAGTAAGTCCTACGAGCAGTACTTC CASSYGDSKSYEQYF
TRBJ1-1 TRBV19 NA NA 15 TGTGCCAGTAGTATTACAGGGATAATGAACACTGAAGCTTTCTTT CASSITGIMNTEAFF
TRBJ2-7 TRBV4-2 NA NA 15 TGTGCCAGCAGCCATTCGGATCAGGGTGGCTACGAGCAGTACTTC CASSHSDQGGYEQYF
TRBJ2-7 TRBV27 NA NA 13 TGTGCCAGCAGCCCAACAGGGCGGTACGAGCAGTACTTC CASSPTGRYEQYF
TRBJ2-7 TRBV7-6 once TRBD2 15 TGTGCCAGCAGCCCTACTAGCGGGAGGCCCGGCGAGCAGTACTTC CASSPTSGRPGEQYF
TRBJ2-7 TRBV27 NA NA 14 TGTGCCAGCAGTGGCGGGGAATTCCCCTACGAGCAGTACTTC CASSGGEFPYEQYF
TRBJ2-1 TRBV27 NA TRBD2 16 TGTGCCAGCAGTTTACCGGGAGGGGGTATTTACAATGAGCAGTTCTTC CASSLPGGGIYNEQFF